The 18 T cell receptor beta chains listed next were all sequenced from one sample in a study of cytomegalovirus exposure and HLA in healthy donors. Both 60 Vbeta primers and 13 Jbeta primers went into the PCR. The data were produced by immunoSEQ multiplex PCR, yet TCRdb's version contains in-frame clones alone and is incomplete. Altogether tens of thousands of clones are present, under 70% being singletons, with the ten largest covering under 7.5%. The sequenced sample was PBMCs. The receptors were sampled from a woman aged 50 to 60 in good health and CMV-seropositive.

V gene TRBV19 combines with J gene TRBJ1-2; the D is unclear. V lost 7 bases, J lost 0 bases, and 21 bases lay in between. CDR3 size: 17 residues. CDR1 and CDR2 (germline): LNHDA, SQIVND (reference sequence). CDR3 loop: CASTPHRAGQSNYGYTF. Here the CDR3 DNA reads TGTGCCAGTACCCCCCACCGCGCAGGCCAATCTAACTATGGCTACACCTTC.

This clone was recorded once. The chain recombines TRBV28 with TRBJ1-2; perhaps TRBD1 as D (6 bases). V was pared by 0 bases and J by 5 bases, with 10 bases between. The CDR3 contains 14 residues. Germline loops: CDR1 MDHEN, CDR2 SYDVKM. CDR3 bases: TGTGCCAGCAGTTTATGGGCAGGGGATTATGGCTACACCTTC. This encodes CASSLWAGDYGYTF.

This clone has a handful of counts. The CDR3 region is CASTDRAQSNEQFF. For the CDR3, the DNA is TGTGCCAGCACCGACAGGGCACAATCAAATGAGCAGTTCTTC. The chain carries TRBV9 and TRBJ2-1; 7 bases map to TRBD1. The V gene's germline CDR1 is SGDLS and CDR2 YYNGEE. This CDR3 region has 14 residues. The J segment lost 7 bases and the V segment lost 6 bases, leaving 10 bases of the junction unmatched.

V and J are TRBV7-9 and TRBJ1-1; D is unclear. Trimming removed 5 bases at V and 4 bases at J, with 11 bases between. CDR3 size: 13 residues. Germline-derived CDR1 and CDR2 are SEHNR and FQNEAQ (reference sequence). As DNA, the CDR3 is TGTGCCAGCAGCCCCACTTTCGTCACTGAAGCTTTCTTT. It encodes CASSPTFVTEAFF.

The genes are TRBV29-1 and TRBJ2-2, with 8 bases fitting TRBD1. Germline assignment: CDR1 SQVTM and CDR2 ANQGSEA. The CDR3 runs to 13 residues. The V gene end was trimmed by 4 bases and the J gene end by 8 bases; junction bases not matched to a gene: 6. As DNA, the CDR3 is TGCAGCGTTGCAGGGGGCCATCCAGGGGAGCTGTTTTTT. It yields the protein CSVAGGHPGELFF.

The rearrangement joins TRBV9 to TRBJ2-1; TRBD2 matches at 8 bases. Losses at the gene ends were 2 bases for V and 8 bases for J; bases not matched to a gene: 6. From germline, CDR1 is SGDLS and CDR2 YYNGEE. This CDR3 spans 14 amino acids. CDR3 in DNA: TGTGCCAGCAGCGTGGGAACTAGCGGCGATGAGCAGTTCTTC. Translating it yields CASSVGTSGDEQFF. Full variable domain (outside the CDR3, taken from reference TRBV9 and TRBJ2-1): DSGVTQTPKHLITATGQRVTLRCSPRSGDLSVYWYQQSLDQGLQFLIQYYNGEERAKGNILERFSAQQFPDLHSELNLSSLELGDSALYFCASSVGTSGDEQFFGPGTRLTVL.

V is TRBV5-1 and J is TRBJ1-1; no definite D call. Trimming took off 0 bases at V and 11 bases at J, with 8 bases between the two ends. Per the germline V gene, CDR1 is SGHRS and CDR2 is YFSETQ. The CDR3 runs to 11 residues. The DNA of the CDR3 is TGCGCCAGCAGCTTGGCGGGGAAGGCTTTCTTT. Translated, it gives CASSLAGKAFF.

This sequence joins TRBV4-1 and TRBJ1-3; D unresolved. Germline V gene lookup returns CDR1 MGHRA and CDR2 YSYEKL. CDR3 length: 15 amino acids. The V end was cut by 2 bases, the J end by 0 bases, with 8 bases between. CDR3 nucleotides: TGCGCCAGCAGCCAACCGAGAAGCTCTGGAAACACCATATATTTT. Its translation: CASSQPRSSGNTIYF.

This clone was counted between two and nine times. The rearrangement links TRBV11-2 to TRBJ2-1; maybe TRBD2 (5 bases). The CDR3 runs to 14 residues. Germline V gene data show CDR1 as SGHAT and CDR2 as FQNNGV. The V gene lost 3 bases and the J gene lost 2 bases, with 8 bases spanning the gap. The CDR3 protein is CASSFGETYNEQFF. CDR3 nucleotide sequence: TGTGCCAGCAGCTTCGGGGAAACCTACAATGAGCAGTTCTTC.

V gene TRBV5-6 combines with J gene TRBJ2-1; D unclear. Germline V lookup: CDR1 SGHDT, CDR2 YYEEEE. The ends were cut back, 1 base at V and 7 bases at J, with 9 bases in the middle. This CDR3 comprises 13 residues. CDR3 amino acids: CASSLPADNEQFF. CDR3 DNA sequence: TGTGCCAGCAGCTTGCCTGCAGATAATGAGCAGTTCTTC.

The CDR3 here is CASSFLRLSGGVDEQFF. In nucleotides, the CDR3 is TGTGCCAGCAGCTTCTTAAGACTAAGCGGGGGGGTAGATGAGCAGTTCTTC. The chain has TRBV11-2 and TRBJ2-1, with 10 bases fitting TRBD2. The V and J ends lost 3 bases and 8 bases, in that order; junction bases with no gene match: 13. The CDR3 extends over 17 amino acids. Germline-derived CDR1 and CDR2 are SGHAT and FQNNGV.

The chain has TRBV7-9 and TRBJ2-5; no clear D gene. The CDR3 length is 15 residues. Germline V gene sequence: CDR1 SEHNR, CDR2 FQNEAQ (reference sequence). Trimming pared 8 bases from V and 4 bases from J, leaving 20 bases between. The CDR3 nucleotides are TGTGCCAGCGGCGAATGGGCCGAAGCTGGAGAGACCCAGTACTTC. It yields the protein CASGEWAEAGETQYF.

This chain's CDR3 is CASSPEVSDPYEQYF. The CDR3 DNA reads as TGTGCCAGCAGCCCCGAGGTATCCGACCCCTACGAGCAGTACTTC. The chain recombines TRBV9 with TRBJ2-5; D remains unclear. The DNA end is a closer match to TRBJ2-7, so the J assignment may be wrong. This CDR3 contains 15 residues. Germline-derived CDR1 and CDR2 are SGDLS and YYNGEE.

The chain employs TRBV21-1 and TRBJ2-7; whether TRBD1, the table's D call, matches the DNA was not checked. TRBV21-1 has pseudogene status. This CDR3 is 16 amino acids long. In nucleotides, the CDR3 is TGTGCCAGCAGCCGGCCAGACCCGGGACACCCCTACGAGCAGTACTTC. Translated: CASSRPDPGHPYEQYF.

CDR3 bases: TGCGCCAGCAGAAATGGACAGGGAACCTACGAGCAGTACTTC. This sequence encodes CASRNGQGTYEQYF. The V gene is TRBV10-2, the J gene TRBJ2-7; 8 nucleotides agree with TRBD1. Trimming removed 6 bases from V and 2 bases from J; junction bases left unmatched: 6. Germline loops: CDR1 WSHSY, CDR2 SAAADI. The CDR3 loop spans 14 amino acids.

As concerns this clone: A read error is likely, as this CDR3 ends without the conserved phenylalanine or tryptophan. The genes are TRBV5-1 and TRBJ1-5; D call uncertain. V was trimmed by 4 bases and J by 2 bases, leaving 7 bases between them. The CDR3 covers 13 residues. The germline V gene encodes CDR1 SGHRS and CDR2 YFSETQ. The DNA of the CDR3 is TGCGCCAGCAGCGCCGAGGGCAATCAGCCCCAGCATTTG. Its protein product is CASSAEGNQPQHL.

Points on this clone: One end of the junction fails to match germline, which may point to a read error. The V and J genes are TRBV5-1 and TRBJ2-7, with 10 bases aligning to TRBD1. The CDR3 has 14 amino acids. From germline, CDR1 is SGHRS and CDR2 YFSETQ. The CDR3 loop is CASRLDRGGYEQYF. The CDR3 DNA is TGCGCCAGCAGATTGGACAGGGGGGGATACGAGCAGTACTTC.

This clone showed up just once. The germline gene is not matched at one end of the junction; a read error may be the cause. The same CDR3 arises from other DNA sequences in this sample as well. This chain uses TRBV6-6 with TRBJ2-1, with 8 bases fitting TRBD2. The CDR3 spans 16 residues. In germline, CDR1 is MNHNY, CDR2 SVGAGI (reference sequence). CDR3 amino acids: CASSYAVTSGNNEQFF. The CDR3 DNA follows: TGTGCCAGCAGTTATGCGGTAACTAGCGGCAACAATGAACAGTTCTTC.